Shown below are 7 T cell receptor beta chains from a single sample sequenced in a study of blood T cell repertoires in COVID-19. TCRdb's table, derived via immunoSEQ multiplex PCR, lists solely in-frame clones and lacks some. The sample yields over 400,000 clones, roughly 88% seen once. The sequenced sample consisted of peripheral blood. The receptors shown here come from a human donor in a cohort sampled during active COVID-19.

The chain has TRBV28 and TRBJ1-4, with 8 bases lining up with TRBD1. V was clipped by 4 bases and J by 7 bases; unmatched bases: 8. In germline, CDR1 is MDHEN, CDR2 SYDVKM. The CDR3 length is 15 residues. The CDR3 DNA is TGTGCCAGCAGTTACGTGACAGGGGCCGGTGAAAAACTGTTTTTT. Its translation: CASSYVTGAGEKLFF.

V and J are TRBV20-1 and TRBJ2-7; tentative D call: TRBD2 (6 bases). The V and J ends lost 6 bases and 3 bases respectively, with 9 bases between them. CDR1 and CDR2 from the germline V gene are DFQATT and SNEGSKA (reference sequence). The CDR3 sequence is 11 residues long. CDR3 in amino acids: CSAQTSYEQYF. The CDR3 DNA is TGCAGTGCCCAGACTAGCTACGAGCAGTACTTC.

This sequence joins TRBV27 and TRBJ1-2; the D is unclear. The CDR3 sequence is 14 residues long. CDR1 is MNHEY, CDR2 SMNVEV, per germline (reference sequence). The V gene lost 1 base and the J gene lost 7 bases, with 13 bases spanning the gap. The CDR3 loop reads CASSLYGERGGYTF. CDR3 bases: TGTGCCAGCAGTTTATACGGGGAAAGAGGTGGCTACACCTTC.

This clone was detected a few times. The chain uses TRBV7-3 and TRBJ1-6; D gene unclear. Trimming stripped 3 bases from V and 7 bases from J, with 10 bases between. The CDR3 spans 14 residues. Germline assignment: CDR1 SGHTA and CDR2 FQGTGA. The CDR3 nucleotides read TGTGCCAGCAGCTTCGCAGTGGAGAATTCACCCCTCCACTTT. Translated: CASSFAVENSPLHF.

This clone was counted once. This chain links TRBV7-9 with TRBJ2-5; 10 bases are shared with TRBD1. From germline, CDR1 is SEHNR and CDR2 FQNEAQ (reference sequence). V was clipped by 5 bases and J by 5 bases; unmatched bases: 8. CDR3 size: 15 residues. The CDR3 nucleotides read TGTGCCAGCAGCGCTGGACAGGGGGGTACGGAGACCCAGTACTTC. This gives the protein CASSAGQGGTETQYF.

CDR3 DNA: TGTGCCAGCAGCGGAGGTACAACAGGGATGGCAGGAGGTGGAAACACCATATATTTT. Translating gives CASSGGTTGMAGGGNTIYF. This rearrangement joins TRBV4-2 to TRBJ1-3; possibly TRBD1 for D (6 bases). V lost 5 bases to trimming and J lost 3 bases, with 26 bases between them. Germline assignment: CDR1 LGHNA and CDR2 YNFKEQ. The CDR3 loop spans 19 amino acids.

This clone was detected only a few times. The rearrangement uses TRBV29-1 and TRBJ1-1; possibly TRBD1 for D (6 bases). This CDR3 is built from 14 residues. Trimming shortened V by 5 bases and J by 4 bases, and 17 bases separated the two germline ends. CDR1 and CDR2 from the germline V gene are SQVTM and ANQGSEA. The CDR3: CSVQQPRGGTEAFF. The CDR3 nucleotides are TGCAGCGTTCAACAGCCCAGAGGGGGCACTGAAGCTTTCTTT.